This is a list of T cell receptor beta chains from one sample in a study of blood T cell repertoires in COVID-19. Sequenced by immunoSEQ multiplex PCR; TCRdb stores in-frame clones only, minus some. The sample lists almost 200,000 clones; approximately 80% were seen once. The sequenced sample was peripheral blood. The receptors shown here come from a man in his 60s with COVID-19, enrolled during active disease. Each CDR3 is given with its conserved first and last residue. D genes are given only for firm matches. Size values are once, few and many counts, or a class for expanded clones, and some rows have none.

abundance	v_gene	d_gene	j_gene	CDR3aa	CDR3nt
NA	TRBV28	NA	TRBJ2-4	CASSLEGESDIQYF	TGTGCCAGCAGTTTAGAGGGGGAATCGGACATTCAGTACTTC
NA	TRBV2	NA	TRBJ2-4	CASSLGGIQYF	TGTGCCAGCAGCTTAGGGGGCATTCAGTACTTC
few	TRBV28	NA	TRBJ2-7	CASRSPDTRLMEQYF	TGTGCCAGCAGGTCCCCGGACACTCGGCTTATGGAGCAGTACTTC
NA	TRBV7-9	TRBD2	TRBJ2-2	CASRPGLAGRAGELFF	TGTGCCAGCAGACCGGGACTAGCGGGAAGGGCCGGGGAGCTGTTTTTT
NA	TRBV6-5	NA	TRBJ1-2	CASSMQGSVYYGYTF	TGTGCCAGCAGTATGCAGGGCTCGGTTTACTATGGCTACACCTTC
NA	TRBV5-1	NA	TRBJ1-1	CASSSSNMNTEAFF	TGCGCCAGCAGCTCGTCCAACATGAACACTGAAGCTTTCTTT
NA	TRBV18	NA	TRBJ1-5	CAGSPTGNQPQHF	TGTGCCGGCTCACCAACAGGGAATCAGCCCCAGCATTTT
NA	TRBV28	TRBD2	TRBJ2-1	CASRYSGRANEQFF	TGTGCCAGCAGATATAGCGGGAGGGCGAATGAGCAGTTCTTC
NA	TRBV29-1	NA	TRBJ1-1	CSVDRGRTEAFF	TGCAGCGTTGACAGGGGAAGGACTGAAGCTTTCTTT
NA	TRBV30	NA	TRBJ1-2	CAWSVRVDYTF	TGTGCCTGGAGTGTCAGGGTTGACTACACCTTC
NA	TRBV30	NA	TRBJ1-2	CAWSFTGGGYTF	TGTGCCTGGAGTTTTACGGGGGGCGGCTACACCTTC
NA	TRBV28	NA	TRBJ1-1	CASSLSLGTEAFF	TGTGCCAGCAGCTTGTCACTCGGCACTGAAGCTTTCTTT
NA	TRBV6-5	NA	TRBJ1-5	CASSYWEGGGNQPQHF	TGTGCCAGCAGTTACTGGGAGGGGGGAGGCAATCAGCCCCAGCATTTT
NA	TRBV6-5	TRBD1	TRBJ1-1	CASSYLDRGNTEAFF	TGTGCCAGCAGTTATCTGGACAGGGGGAACACTGAAGCTTTCTTT
once	TRBV10-1	NA	TRBJ2-1	CASSEEGLSYNEQFF	TGCGCCAGCAGTGAAGAGGGCCTCTCCTACAATGAGCAGTTCTTC
NA	TRBV24-1	NA	TRBJ2-2	CATRGGPRSGELFF	TGTGCCACCAGGGGGGGGCCTAGGTCCGGGGAGCTGTTTTTT
NA	TRBV4-2	NA	TRBJ1-2	CASSQDQGPNYGYTF	TGTGCCAGCAGCCAAGATCAGGGCCCGAACTATGGCTACACCTTC
once	TRBV11-3	NA	TRBJ1-1	CASSEGGNTEAFF	TGTGCCAGCAGCGAGGGAGGGAACACTGAAGCTTTCTTT
NA	TRBV5-4	TRBD2	TRBJ2-2	CASSTGLAGNTGELFF	TGTGCCAGCAGCACGGGACTAGCGGGAAACACCGGGGAGCTGTTTTTT
NA	TRBV7-9	NA	TRBJ1-1	CASSLMQGNTEAFF	TGTGCCAGCAGCCTTATGCAGGGGAACACTGAAGCTTTCTTT
NA	TRBV6-4	NA	TRBJ2-6	CASSDRGLNSGANVLTF	TGTGCCAGCAGTGACCGAGGTCTGAACTCTGGGGCCAACGTCCTGACTTTC
few	TRBV28	NA	TRBJ1-6	CASSPYRGSYNSPLHF	TGTGCCAGCAGTCCCTACCGGGGATCCTATAATTCACCCCTCCACTTT
few	TRBV14	TRBD1	TRBJ1-2	CASSQDRNRGWNYGYTF	TGTGCCAGCAGCCAAGATCGGAACAGGGGTTGGAACTATGGCTACACCTTC
NA	TRBV29-1	NA	TRBJ1-5	CSVAQGGNQPQHF	TGCAGCGTTGCACAGGGAGGCAATCAGCCCCAGCATTTT
NA	TRBV15	NA	TRBJ2-2	CATSRDKAGTNTGELFF	TGTGCCACCAGCAGAGATAAAGCAGGGACGAACACCGGGGAGCTGTTTTTT
NA	TRBV19	TRBD2	TRBJ2-7	CASGRELGEQYF	TGTGCCAGTGGGAGGGAATTGGGCGAGCAGTACTTC
NA	TRBV18	NA	TRBJ1-4	CASSPLGGTNEKLFF	TGTGCCAGCTCACCACTCGGAGGAACTAATGAAAAACTGTTTTTT
NA	TRBV7-9	NA	TRBJ1-4	CASSQGVGQLNEKLFF	TGTGCCAGCAGCCAAGGGGTTGGACAGCTTAATGAAAAACTGTTTTTT
NA	TRBV20-1	NA	TRBJ2-7	CSARDTGEQYF	TGCAGTGCTAGAGATACGGGCGAGCAGTACTTC
NA	TRBV18	NA	TRBJ1-2	CASSPSLGASGYTF	TGTGCCAGCTCACCTTCCTTGGGGGCGAGTGGCTACACCTTC
NA	TRBV6-1	NA	TRBJ2-3	CASSEREGQRDTQYF	TGTGCCAGCAGTGAAAGGGAGGGACAACGCGATACGCAGTATTTT
NA	TRBV4-1	NA	TRBJ1-6	CASSQDNYVSRGDSPLHF	TGCGCCAGCAGCCAAGATAATTATGTTAGCAGGGGTGATTCACCCCTCCACTTT
NA	TRBV30	NA	TRBJ2-2	CAWSVGLGAGELFF	TGTGCCTGGAGTGTGGGTCTCGGGGCCGGGGAGCTGTTTTTT
NA	TRBV28	TRBD1	TRBJ1-5	CASRERQGSQPQHF	TGTGCCAGCAGGGAAAGACAGGGCAGTCAGCCCCAGCATTTT
NA	TRBV5-5	TRBD2	TRBJ2-1	CASSLDRGRGYNEQFF	TGTGCCAGCAGCTTAGATCGGGGGAGGGGCTACAATGAGCAGTTCTTC
NA	TRBV4-2	TRBD2	TRBJ2-1	CASSQELAGAVWNEQFF	TGTGCCAGCAGCCAAGAATTAGCGGGAGCGGTATGGAATGAGCAGTTCTTC
NA	TRBV9	NA	TRBJ1-1	CASSASHQGDGTEAFF	TGTGCCAGCAGCGCCTCTCATCAAGGGGATGGAACTGAAGCTTTCTTT
NA	TRBV10-3	TRBD1	TRBJ1-5	CATAAQGASNQPQHF	TGTGCCACGGCTGCACAGGGGGCTAGCAATCAGCCCCAGCATTTT
NA	TRBV19	TRBD1	TRBJ1-5	CASKSDRGNQPQHF	TGTGCCAGTAAATCAGACAGGGGCAATCAGCCCCAGCATTTT